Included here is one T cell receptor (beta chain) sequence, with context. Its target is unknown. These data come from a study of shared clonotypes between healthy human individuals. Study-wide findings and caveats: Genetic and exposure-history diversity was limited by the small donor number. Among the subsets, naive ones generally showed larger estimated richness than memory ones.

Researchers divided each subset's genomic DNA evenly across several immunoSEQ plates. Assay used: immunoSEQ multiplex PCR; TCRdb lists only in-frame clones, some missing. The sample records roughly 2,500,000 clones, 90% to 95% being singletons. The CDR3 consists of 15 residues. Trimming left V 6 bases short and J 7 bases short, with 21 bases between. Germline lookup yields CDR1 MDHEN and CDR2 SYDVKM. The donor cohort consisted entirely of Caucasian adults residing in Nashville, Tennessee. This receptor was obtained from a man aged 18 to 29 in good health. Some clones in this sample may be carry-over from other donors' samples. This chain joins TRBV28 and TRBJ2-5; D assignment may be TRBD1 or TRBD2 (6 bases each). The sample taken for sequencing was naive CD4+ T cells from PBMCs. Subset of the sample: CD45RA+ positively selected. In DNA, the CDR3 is TGTGCCAGCAGCTCCCGGGGGCGGAAGGACGCGACCCAGTACTTC. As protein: CASSSRGRKDATQYF.